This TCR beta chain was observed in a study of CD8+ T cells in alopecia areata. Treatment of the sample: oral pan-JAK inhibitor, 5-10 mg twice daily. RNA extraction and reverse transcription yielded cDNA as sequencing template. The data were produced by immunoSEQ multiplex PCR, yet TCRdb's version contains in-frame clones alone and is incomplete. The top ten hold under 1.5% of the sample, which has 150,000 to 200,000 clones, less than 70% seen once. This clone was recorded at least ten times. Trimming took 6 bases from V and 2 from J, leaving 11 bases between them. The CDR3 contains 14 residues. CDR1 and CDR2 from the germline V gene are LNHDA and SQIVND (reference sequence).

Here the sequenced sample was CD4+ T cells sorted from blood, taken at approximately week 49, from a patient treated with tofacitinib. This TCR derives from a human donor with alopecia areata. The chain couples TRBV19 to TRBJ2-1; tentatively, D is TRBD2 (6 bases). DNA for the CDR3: TGTGCCAGTAGCCGGGGGAACGCCTACAATGAGCAGTTCTTC. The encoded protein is CASSRGNAYNEQFF.